Listed here are 27 T cell receptor beta chains from one sample, sequenced in a study of blood T cell repertoires in COVID-19. Using immunoSEQ multiplex PCR, the repertoire was profiled, and TCRdb retains in-frame clones only, with some absent. Of some 200,000 clones in the sample, 86% were seen once. The sample was PBMCs or T cells enriched from blood (not recorded which). These receptors were collected from a woman between 50 and 59 years old in a cohort exposed to, infected with or recovered from COVID-19 (not recorded which).

The gene calls are TRBV25-1 and TRBJ1-6, with D unresolved. The CDR3 loop spans 12 amino acids. The V gene's germline CDR1 is MGHDK and CDR2 SYGVNS. The V gene lost 6 bases and the J gene lost 9 bases, with 9 bases spanning the gap. The CDR3 loop reads CASRRELSPLHF. The CDR3 nucleotides are TGTGCCAGCAGGCGAGAGCTTTCACCCCTCCACTTT. The full variable domain, its missing parts supplied by reference TRBV25-1 and TRBJ1-6, is EADIYQTPRYLVIGTGKKITLECSQTMGHDKMYWYQQDPGMELHLIHYSYGVNSTEKGDLSSESTVSRIRTEHFPLTLESARPSHTSQYLCASRRELSPLHFGNGTRLTVT.

V and J are TRBV4-2 and TRBJ2-6, with D possibly TRBD1 on 6 matching bases. Trimming left V 4 bases short and J 2 bases short, with 12 bases between. Germline-derived CDR1 and CDR2 are LGHNA and YNFKEQ. The CDR3 length is 16 residues. The CDR3 spells CASSPEQGTGANVLTF. CDR3 bases: TGTGCCAGCAGCCCTGAACAGGGAACTGGGGCCAACGTCCTGACTTTC.

To note about this clone: The sample has other DNA sequences that encode this CDR3 too. This chain uses TRBV10-3 with TRBJ1-4; D may be TRBD1 (6 bases). Per germline, CDR1 ENHRY and CDR2 SYGVKD. With 0 bases removed from V and 1 base from J, the gap between germline ends came to 12 bases. The CDR3 spans 17 residues. The CDR3 region has the DNA TGTGCCATCAGTGAGTCTATTGTAGGGGGAACTAATGAAAAACTGTTTTTT. This gives the protein CAISESIVGGTNEKLFF.

This rearrangement joins TRBV7-2 to TRBJ1-5; the match to TRBD1 covers 10 bases. Germline lookup yields CDR1 SGHTA and CDR2 FQGNSA. This CDR3 has 15 amino acids. Germline trimming cut 2 bases from V and 7 bases from J; bases unmatched to any gene: 5. The CDR3: CASSLIGTGAQPQHF. The CDR3 nucleotides read TGTGCCAGCAGCTTAATAGGGACAGGGGCGCAGCCCCAGCATTTT.

The chain carries TRBV4-1 and TRBJ2-5; 10 positions match TRBD1. The V segment lost 0 bases and the J segment 5 bases; nucleotides outside the gene matches: 3. Germline V gives CDR1 MGHRA, CDR2 YSYEKL. The CDR3 has 15 amino acids. The CDR3 nucleotides are TGCGCCAGCAGCCAAGACTGGACAGGGGGTGAGACCCAGTACTTC. Translating gives CASSQDWTGGETQYF.

V is TRBV19 and J is TRBJ1-4; TRBD1 matches at 10 bases. The CDR3 runs to 18 residues. The junction had 17 bases not matched to a gene; V was cut back by 7 bases and J by 6 bases. Germline V CDR1 and CDR2: LNHDA, SQIVND (reference sequence). The CDR3 DNA reads TGTGCCAGTATTCTTATAGGGACAGGGGTTTCTAACGATGAAAAACTGTTTTTT. It translates to CASILIGTGVSNDEKLFF.

V and J are TRBV9 and TRBJ2-1, with D tentatively TRBD1 (6 bases). With 4 bases removed from V and 6 bases from J, the gap between germline ends came to 17 bases. Germline CDR1 SGDLS, CDR2 YYNGEE. This CDR3 is built from 15 residues. This chain's CDR3 is CASSIGTTGGNEQFF. CDR3 DNA sequence: TGTGCCAGCAGCATCGGGACAACAGGCGGCAATGAGCAGTTCTTC.

This chain links TRBV2 with TRBJ2-1; 9 nucleotides match TRBD2. The length of the CDR3 is 14 residues. Germline trimming cut 10 bases from V and 15 bases from J; bases unmatched to any gene: 19. The V gene's germline CDR1 is SNHLY and CDR2 FYNNEI. CDR3 region: CATLGVVAGDLPFF. The CDR3 bases are TGTGCCACCCTCGGGGTAGTAGCGGGGGACCTACCGTTCTTC. Drawing the rest from reference TRBV2 and TRBJ2-1, the complete variable domain is EPEVTQTPSHQVTQMGQEVILRCVPISNHLYFYWYRQILGQKVEFLVSFYNNEISEKSEIFDDQFSVERPDGSNFTLKIRSTKLEDSAMYFCATLGVVAGDLPFFGPGTRLTVL.

The chain uses TRBV7-9 and TRBJ1-6; 8 positions agree with TRBD1. V trimming: 5 bases; J trimming: 13 bases; junction bases outside the gene matches: 16. The CDR3 contains 16 residues. Per germline, CDR1 SEHNR and CDR2 FQNEAQ (reference sequence). CDR3 sequence: CASSDRQGPQWWPLHF. CDR3 nucleotide sequence: TGTGCCAGCAGCGATCGACAGGGGCCCCAATGGTGGCCCCTCCACTTT.

DNA of the CDR3: TGTGCCAGTAGTATAGGGGCAGGGGGAAGGACTGAAGCTTTCTTT. This codes for CASSIGAGGRTEAFF. The chain uses TRBV19 and TRBJ1-1, with 7 bases identical to TRBD1. Germline CDR1 reads LNHDA; CDR2 reads SQIVND (reference sequence). The V segment lost 1 base and the J segment 5 bases; nucleotides outside the gene matches: 7. The CDR3 spans 15 residues. Based on the CDR3 plus reference TRBV19 and TRBJ1-1, the full variable domain is DGGITQSPKYLFRKEGQNVTLSCEQNLNHDAMYWYRQDPGQGLRLIYYSQIVNDFQKGDIAEGYSVSREKKESFPLTVTSAQKNPTAFYLCASSIGAGGRTEAFFGQGTRLTVV.

The CDR3, as DNA: TGCGCCAGCAGTGAGTCGGGACAGGGACGCTATGGCTACACCTTC. It yields the protein CASSESGQGRYGYTF. The V gene is TRBV10-2, the J gene TRBJ1-2, with 9 bases fitting TRBD1. This CDR3 has 15 amino acids. The trim removed 0 bases at V and 4 bases at J, leaving 3 bases unmatched. Germline V gene lookup returns CDR1 WSHSY and CDR2 SAAADI.

The chain is built from TRBV20-1 and TRBJ2-1; tentatively, D is TRBD2 (6 bases). The CDR3 covers 11 residues. Germline V gene lookup returns CDR1 DFQATT and CDR2 SNEGSKA (reference sequence). Here the CDR3 reads CSPGGLYEQFF. CDR3 bases: TGCAGCCCGGGCGGACTATATGAGCAGTTCTTC.

The chain employs TRBV10-3 and TRBJ2-3; TRBD2 matches at 10 bases. CDR1 and CDR2 from the germline V gene are ENHRY and SYGVKD. The CDR3 has 13 residues. V shed 8 bases and J 6 bases; nucleotides not matched to a gene: 5. The CDR3 bases are TGTGCCATCGGACTAGCGGAGGAGGATACGCAGTATTTT. This gives the protein CAIGLAEEDTQYF.

The DNA of the CDR3 is TGCGCCAGCAGTGAGGGGGGGGCCGGGGCCAACGTCCTGACTTTC. It encodes CASSEGGAGANVLTF. J is TRBJ2-6 and V is TRBV10-1; perhaps TRBD2 as D (7 bases). Per the germline V gene, CDR1 is WNHNN and CDR2 is SYGVQD (reference sequence). V lost 2 bases and J 4 bases, leaving 9 bases between the germline ends. The CDR3 is 15 amino acids.

This chain joins TRBV6-5 and TRBJ2-5; D might be TRBD2 (7 bases). CDR3 length equals 16 residues. The V and J ends lost 4 bases and 5 bases respectively, with 20 bases between them. Germline CDR1 reads MNHEY; CDR2 reads SVGAGI. CDR3 protein: CASSSWWGGMVETQYF. In DNA form, the CDR3 reads TGTGCCAGCAGTTCCTGGTGGGGGGGCATGGTGGAGACCCAGTACTTC.

The sample holds one count of this clone. The rearrangement uses TRBV6-4 and TRBJ2-5, with TRBD2 matching over 8 bases. Germline values: CDR1 MRHNA, CDR2 SNTAGT. The ends lost 7 bases at V and 4 bases at J; junction bases unmatched: 20. The CDR3 has 18 amino acids. The CDR3 sequence is CASTEGLSGAIILETQYF. DNA for the CDR3: TGTGCCAGCACCGAGGGGCTTAGCGGGGCTATCATTCTAGAGACCCAGTACTTC.

This sequence joins TRBV27 and TRBJ1-5; possible D gene TRBD1, 5 bases. The germline V and J ends were trimmed by 5 bases and 8 bases, with 13 bases remaining between them. This CDR3 spans 13 amino acids. Germline loops: CDR1 MNHEY, CDR2 SMNVEV (reference sequence). The CDR3 bases are TGTGCCAGCAGTCCACGGACGGGGGAGCCCCAGCATTTT. It yields the protein CASSPRTGEPQHF.

V and J are TRBV5-5 and TRBJ1-1, with a possible D match to TRBD1 (5 bases). The CDR3 is 15 amino acids. Germline-derived CDR1 and CDR2 are SGHKS and YYEKEE (reference sequence). The ends were cut back, 4 bases at V and 4 bases at J, with 17 bases in the middle. In DNA form, the CDR3 reads TGTGCCAGCAGCCCTCGGGCAGGGCAGGGCACTGAAGCTTTCTTT. Residues: CASSPRAGQGTEAFF.

This sequence joins TRBV7-2 and TRBJ2-7; 10 nucleotides line up with TRBD2. Trimming removed 5 bases from V and 7 bases from J; junction bases left unmatched: 8. The CDR3 covers 14 residues. Germline V gene data show CDR1 as SGHTA and CDR2 as FQGNSA. CDR3 nucleotide sequence: TGTGCCAGCAGCCCAGACCGGACTAGCGGAGAGCAGTACTTC. It yields the protein CASSPDRTSGEQYF.

This chain connects TRBV9 to TRBJ2-1; the D gene is possibly TRBD2 (5 bases). Germline lookup yields CDR1 SGDLS and CDR2 YYNGEE. V lost 0 bases to trimming and J lost 9 bases, with 13 bases between them. The CDR3 runs to 14 residues. CDR3 residues: CASSVATGFPEQFF. CDR3 coding DNA: TGTGCCAGCAGCGTAGCTACGGGGTTCCCTGAGCAGTTCTTC.

The chain is built from TRBV4-2 and TRBJ1-5; D not resolved. In germline, CDR1 is LGHNA, CDR2 YNFKEQ. The V and J ends lost 0 bases and 3 bases respectively, with 3 bases between them. This CDR3 is built from 13 residues. The CDR3 here is CASSQEYNQPQHF. CDR3 DNA: TGTGCCAGCAGCCAAGAGTACAATCAGCCCCAGCATTTT.

This chain joins TRBV7-2 and TRBJ2-7, with D maybe TRBD1 (5 bases). The V end was cut by 3 bases, the J end by 0 bases, with 6 bases between. The CDR3 consists of 13 residues. From germline, CDR1 is SGHTA and CDR2 FQGNSA. Here the CDR3 reads CASSFDSSYEQYF. The CDR3 bases are TGTGCCAGCAGCTTTGACAGCTCCTACGAGCAGTACTTC. Drawing the rest from reference TRBV7-2 and TRBJ2-7, the complete variable domain is GAGVSQSPSNKVTEKGKDVELRCDPISGHTALYWYRQSLGQGLEFLIYFQGNSAPDKSGLPSDRFSAERTGGSVSTLTIQRTQQEDSAVYLCASSFDSSYEQYFGPGTRLTVT.

This clone was recorded a few times. J is TRBJ1-6 and V is TRBV4-1, with TRBD1 matching 10 bases. V was pared by 1 base and J by 9 bases, with 9 bases of the junction left unmatched. CDR3 length: 17 residues. From germline, CDR1 is MGHRA and CDR2 YSYEKL. The CDR3 loop reads CASSQGNSGQGSSPLHF. In nucleotides, the CDR3 is TGCGCCAGCAGCCAAGGAAATTCGGGACAGGGGAGTTCACCCCTCCACTTT.

This chain connects TRBV6-2 or TRBV6-3 to TRBJ2-3; TRBD1 is a possible D gene (5 bases). From germline, CDR1 is MNHEY and CDR2 SVGEGT. V lost 5 bases, J lost 6 bases, and 9 bases lay in between. The CDR3 is 12 amino acids. CDR3 sequence reads: CASSQGMDTQYF. The DNA for the CDR3 is TGTGCCAGCAGTCAGGGAATGGATACGCAGTATTTT.

This chain links TRBV19 with TRBJ2-3, with 9 bases fitting TRBD1. Germline V gives CDR1 LNHDA, CDR2 SQIVND (reference sequence). The CDR3 contains 13 residues. V gave up 3 bases and J gave up 9 bases; unmatched junction bases: 4. CDR3 sequence reads: CASSMGDRATQYF. In DNA, the CDR3 is TGTGCCAGTAGTATGGGGGACAGGGCGACGCAGTATTTT.

Details on this clone: This sample also contains other DNA sequences that code for the same CDR3. V usage is TRBV9 and J usage is TRBJ2-5, with D perhaps matching TRBD2 (5 bases). V was pared by 0 bases and J by 5 bases, with 8 bases between. This CDR3 has 13 residues. The germline V gene has CDR1 SGDLS and CDR2 YYNGEE. The CDR3 region is CASSVGGGETQYF. CDR3 DNA sequence: TGTGCCAGCAGCGTAGGTGGAGGCGAGACCCAGTACTTC.

This clone occurred a few times. The chain is built from TRBV24-1 and TRBJ1-2; weak D call: TRBD1 (5 bases). Trimming removed 6 bases at V and 8 bases at J, with 12 bases between. CDR3 length: 12 amino acids. Germline V gives CDR1 KGHDR, CDR2 SFDVKD. CDR3 loop: CATSLSQGGYTF. DNA for the CDR3: TGTGCCACCAGTTTAAGCCAGGGAGGCTACACCTTC.